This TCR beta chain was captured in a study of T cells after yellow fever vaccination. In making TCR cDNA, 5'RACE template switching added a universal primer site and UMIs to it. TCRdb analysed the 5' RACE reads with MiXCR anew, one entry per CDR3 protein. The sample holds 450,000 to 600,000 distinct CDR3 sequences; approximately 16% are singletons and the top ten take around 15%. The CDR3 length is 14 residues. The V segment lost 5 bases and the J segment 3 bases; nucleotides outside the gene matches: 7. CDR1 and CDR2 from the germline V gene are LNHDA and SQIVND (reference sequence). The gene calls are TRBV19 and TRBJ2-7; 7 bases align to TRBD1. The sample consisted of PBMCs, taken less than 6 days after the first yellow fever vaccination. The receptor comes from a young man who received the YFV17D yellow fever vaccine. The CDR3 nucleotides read TGTGCCAGTAGTCAAACCGGGACAGACTACGAGCAGTACGTC. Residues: CASSQTGTDYEQYV.